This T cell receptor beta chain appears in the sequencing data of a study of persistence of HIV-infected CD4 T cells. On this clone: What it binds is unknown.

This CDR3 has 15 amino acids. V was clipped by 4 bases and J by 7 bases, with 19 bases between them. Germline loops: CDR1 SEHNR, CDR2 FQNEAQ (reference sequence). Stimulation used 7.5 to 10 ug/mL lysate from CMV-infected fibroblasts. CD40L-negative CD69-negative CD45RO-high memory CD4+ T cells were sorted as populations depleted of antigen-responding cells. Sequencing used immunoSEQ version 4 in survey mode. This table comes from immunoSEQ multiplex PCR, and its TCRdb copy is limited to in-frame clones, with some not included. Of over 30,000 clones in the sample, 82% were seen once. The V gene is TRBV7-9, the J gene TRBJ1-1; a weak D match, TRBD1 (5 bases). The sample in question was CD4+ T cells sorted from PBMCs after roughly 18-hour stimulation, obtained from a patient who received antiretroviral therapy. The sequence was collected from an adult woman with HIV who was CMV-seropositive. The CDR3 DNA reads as TGTGCCAGCAGCTCACCTGCGCAGGGTGGAGTTGAAGCTTTCTTT. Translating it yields CASSSPAQGGVEAFF.